This T cell receptor (beta chain) comes out of a study of blood T cell repertoires in COVID-19. The CDR3 loop spans 16 amino acids. Per the germline V gene, CDR1 is SGHVS and CDR2 is FNYEAQ. Trimming shortened V by 4 bases and J by 0 bases, and 13 bases separated the two germline ends. Methods used by the authors: Cell counts per sample came from amplifying reference gene primers. Measured with immunoSEQ multiplex PCR; TCRdb has only the in-frame clones, and not every one. That table supplies the V and J calls and clone size; D and trimming were determined from the DNA. This table has about 290,000 clones, under 90% appearing once. One Seattle source followed patients from active infection through their disease course.

The rearrangement joins TRBV7-6 to TRBJ2-1; D uncertain. The origin of this receptor is a woman aged 25 to 45 with COVID-19, enrolled during active disease. Sequenced input: peripheral blood. The CDR3 region has the DNA TGTGCCAGCAGCTCTATGAGTGAGAGCTCCTACAATGAGCAGTTCTTC. Amino acid sequence: CASSSMSESSYNEQFF.